A single sample gave rise to the 10 T cell receptor beta chains below, sequenced in a study of T cell responses to AZD1222 COVID-19 vaccine. Here immunoSEQ multiplex PCR was the method, and the copy in TCRdb shows in-frame clones only, minus some. The data hold about 190,000 clones, with 87% observed a single time. Here the sequenced sample was peripheral blood, taken on day 0 of MenACWY control vaccination. Receptor source: an adult in good health.

The chain employs TRBV6-1 and TRBJ2-1, with TRBD2 identical over 13 bases. CDR1 and CDR2 from the germline V gene are MNHNS and SASEGT. This CDR3 has 15 residues. Losses at the gene ends were 5 bases for V and 4 bases for J; bases not matched to a gene: 2. The CDR3: CASSRTSGGYNEQFF. DNA of the CDR3: TGTGCCAGCAGTCGGACTAGCGGGGGTTACAATGAGCAGTTCTTC.

V gene TRBV6-6 combines with J gene TRBJ2-7; perhaps TRBD2 as D (7 bases). Germline V gives CDR1 MNHNY, CDR2 SVGAGI (reference sequence). The CDR3 extends over 15 amino acids. Trimming removed 7 bases at V and 3 bases at J, with 19 bases between. The CDR3 DNA follows: TGTGCCAGCAAAACCCGAGGGGGGGATAGCTACGAGCAGTACTTC. Amino acid sequence: CASKTRGGDSYEQYF.

The chain has TRBV3-1 (or the pseudogene TRBV3-2) and TRBJ1-2; 8 nucleotides align to TRBD1. The germline V gene has CDR1 LGHDT and CDR2 YNNKEL (reference sequence). V dropped 1 base and J dropped 7; count of bases not matched to a gene: 11. The CDR3 consists of 16 residues. The DNA of the CDR3 is TGTGCCAGCAGCCAAGTGCGACAGGGGCCGCGATTTGGCTACACCTTC. It specifies CASSQVRQGPRFGYTF.

The CDR3 region is CAISEWDRFHNYGYTF. In DNA, the CDR3 is TGTGCCATCAGTGAGTGGGACAGATTTCATAACTATGGCTACACCTTC. The V gene is TRBV10-3, the J gene TRBJ1-2; TRBD1 matches at 7 bases. CDR3 length: 16 residues. J lost 1 base, V lost 1 base, and 6 bases had no gene match. CDR1 is ENHRY and CDR2 is SYGVKD in the germline V gene.

V is TRBV29-1 and J is TRBJ2-1; 11 nucleotides line up with TRBD2. The V segment lost 6 bases and the J segment 6 bases; nucleotides outside the gene matches: 1. The CDR3 has 12 amino acids. CDR1 and CDR2 from the germline V gene are SQVTM and ANQGSEA. The CDR3 nucleotides read TGCAGCGTGGGGACTAGCGGCAATGAGCAGTTCTTC. Protein product: CSVGTSGNEQFF.

The chain links TRBV18 to TRBJ1-5; a weak D match, TRBD1 (5 bases). Trimming removed 0 bases from V and 10 bases from J, with 19 bases in between. Germline V lookup: CDR1 KGHSH, CDR2 LQKENI. CDR3 length: 16 amino acids. The CDR3 sequence: CASSPPGTAPRKPQHF. CDR3 bases: TGTGCCAGCTCACCACCGGGGACCGCTCCAAGGAAACCCCAGCATTTT.

The CDR3 is CASSLFGASTELKNTGELFF. The CDR3 coding sequence is TGCGCCAGCAGCTTGTTCGGGGCCTCCACCGAACTAAAGAACACCGGGGAGCTGTTTTTT. V and J are TRBV5-1 and TRBJ2-2, with D perhaps being TRBD1 or TRBD2 (5 bases each). V lost 1 base to trimming and J lost 1 base, with 23 bases between them. Per germline, CDR1 SGHRS and CDR2 YFSETQ. CDR3 size: 20 residues.

The V gene is TRBV27, the J gene TRBJ2-7; the D call may be TRBD1 or TRBD2 (5 bases each). The CDR3 contains 17 residues. V was clipped by 0 bases and J by 2 bases, with 17 bases between them. The germline CDR1 and CDR2 sequences are MNHEY and SMNVEV (reference sequence). CDR3 nucleotides: TGTGCCAGCAGTTTATCCGGGATTACAGGATCAGCCTACGAGCAGTACTTC. Translated: CASSLSGITGSAYEQYF.

The V gene is TRBV7-9, the J gene TRBJ2-7, with a possible D match to TRBD2 (7 bases). The CDR3 length is 17 residues. Germline V lookup: CDR1 SEHNR, CDR2 FQNEAQ (reference sequence). V lost 5 bases and J lost 1, with 21 bases in between. DNA of the CDR3: TGTGCCAGCAGCAACAGGAGGGGGGGCGATGTGTCCTACGAGCAGTACTTC. Translating gives CASSNRRGGDVSYEQYF.

This rearrangement joins TRBV6-5 to TRBJ2-7; perhaps TRBD2 as D (7 bases). Germline CDR1 and CDR2: MNHEY and SVGAGI. V was shortened by 8 bases and J by 2 bases, with 16 bases between the two germline ends. This CDR3 is 14 amino acids long. The chain's CDR3 is CASEGGGLPYEQYF. The CDR3 DNA is TGTGCCAGCGAAGGGGGGGGTCTCCCCTACGAGCAGTACTTC.